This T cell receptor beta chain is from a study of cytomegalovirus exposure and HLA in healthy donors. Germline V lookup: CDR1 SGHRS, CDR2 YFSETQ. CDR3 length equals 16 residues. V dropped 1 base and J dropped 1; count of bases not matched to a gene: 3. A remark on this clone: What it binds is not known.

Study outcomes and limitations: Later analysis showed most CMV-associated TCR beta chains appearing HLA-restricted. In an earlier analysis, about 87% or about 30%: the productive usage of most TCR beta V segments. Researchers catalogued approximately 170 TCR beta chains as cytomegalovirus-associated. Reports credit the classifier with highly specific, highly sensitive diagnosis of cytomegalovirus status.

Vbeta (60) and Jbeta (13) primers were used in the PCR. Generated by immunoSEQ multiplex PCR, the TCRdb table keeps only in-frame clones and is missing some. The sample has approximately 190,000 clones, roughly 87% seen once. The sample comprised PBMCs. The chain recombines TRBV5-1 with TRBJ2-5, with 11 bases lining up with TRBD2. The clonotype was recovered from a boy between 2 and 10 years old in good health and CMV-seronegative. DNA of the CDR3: TGCGCCAGCAGCTTGAATAGCGGGGGGGCCCAAGAGACCCAGTACTTC. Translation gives CASSLNSGGAQETQYF.